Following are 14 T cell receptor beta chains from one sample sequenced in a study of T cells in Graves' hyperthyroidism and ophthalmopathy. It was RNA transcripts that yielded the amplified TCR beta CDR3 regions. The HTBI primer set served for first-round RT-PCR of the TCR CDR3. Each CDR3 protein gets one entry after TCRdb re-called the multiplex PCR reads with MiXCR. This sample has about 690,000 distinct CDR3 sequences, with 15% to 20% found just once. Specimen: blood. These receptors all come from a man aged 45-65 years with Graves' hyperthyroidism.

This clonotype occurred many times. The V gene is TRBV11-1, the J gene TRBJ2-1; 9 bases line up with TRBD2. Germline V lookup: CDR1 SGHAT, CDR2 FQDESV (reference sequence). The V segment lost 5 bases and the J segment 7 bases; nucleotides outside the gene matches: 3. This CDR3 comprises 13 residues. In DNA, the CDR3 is TGTGCCAGCAGCCCAACTAGCGGGAATGAGCAGTTCTTC. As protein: CASSPTSGNEQFF.

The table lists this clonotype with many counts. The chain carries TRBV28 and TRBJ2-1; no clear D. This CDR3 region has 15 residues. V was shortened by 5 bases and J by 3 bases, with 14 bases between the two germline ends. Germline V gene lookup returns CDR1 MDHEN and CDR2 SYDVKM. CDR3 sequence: CASSIPGADYNEQFF. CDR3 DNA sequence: TGTGCCAGCAGTATCCCCGGTGCCGACTACAATGAGCAGTTCTTC.

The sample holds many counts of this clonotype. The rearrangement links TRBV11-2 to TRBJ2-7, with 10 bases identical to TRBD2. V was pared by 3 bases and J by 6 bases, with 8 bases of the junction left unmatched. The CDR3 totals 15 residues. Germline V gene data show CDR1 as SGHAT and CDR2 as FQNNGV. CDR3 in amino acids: CASSFTRPSGSEQYF. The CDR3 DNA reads TGTGCCAGCAGCTTCACCCGGCCTAGCGGGAGCGAGCAGTACTTC. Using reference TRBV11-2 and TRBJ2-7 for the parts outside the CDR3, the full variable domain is EAGVAQSPRYKIIEKRQSVAFWCNPISGHATLYWYQQILGQGPKLLIQFQNNGVVDDSQLPKDRFSAERLKGVDSTLKIQPAKLEDSAVYLCASSFTRPSGSEQYFGPGTRLTVT.

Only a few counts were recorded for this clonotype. For the CDR3, the DNA is TGTGCCAGCAGCTTGGGGGTCCTGGGACCGTTCACAGATACGCAGTATTTT. It encodes CASSLGVLGPFTDTQYF. The chain has TRBV7-9 and TRBJ2-3, with D possibly being TRBD1 or TRBD2 (5 bases each). Trimming stripped 3 bases from V and 2 bases from J, with 18 bases between. The CDR3 loop spans 17 amino acids. CDR1 is SEHNR and CDR2 is FQNEAQ in the germline V gene (reference sequence).

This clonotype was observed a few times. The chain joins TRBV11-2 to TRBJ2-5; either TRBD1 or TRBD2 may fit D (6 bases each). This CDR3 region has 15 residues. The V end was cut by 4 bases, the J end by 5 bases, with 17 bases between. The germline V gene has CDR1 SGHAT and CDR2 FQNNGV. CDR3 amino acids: CASSWGARDGETQYF. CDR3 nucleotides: TGTGCCAGCAGCTGGGGGGCCAGGGACGGCGAGACCCAGTACTTC.

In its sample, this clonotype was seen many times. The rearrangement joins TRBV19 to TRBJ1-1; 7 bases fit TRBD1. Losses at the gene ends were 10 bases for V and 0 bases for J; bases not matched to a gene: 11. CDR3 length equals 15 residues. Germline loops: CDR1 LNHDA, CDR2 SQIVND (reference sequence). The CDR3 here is CATFKRTGLNTEAFF. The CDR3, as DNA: TGTGCCACCTTTAAACGGACAGGTTTGAACACTGAAGCTTTCTTT.

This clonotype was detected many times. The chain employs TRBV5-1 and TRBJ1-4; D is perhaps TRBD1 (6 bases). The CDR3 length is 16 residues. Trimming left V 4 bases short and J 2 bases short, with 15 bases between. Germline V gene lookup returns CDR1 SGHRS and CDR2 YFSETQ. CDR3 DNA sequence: TGCGCCAGCAGCCCTGGACTAGGGGGTACTAATGAAAAACTGTTTTTT. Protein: CASSPGLGGTNEKLFF.

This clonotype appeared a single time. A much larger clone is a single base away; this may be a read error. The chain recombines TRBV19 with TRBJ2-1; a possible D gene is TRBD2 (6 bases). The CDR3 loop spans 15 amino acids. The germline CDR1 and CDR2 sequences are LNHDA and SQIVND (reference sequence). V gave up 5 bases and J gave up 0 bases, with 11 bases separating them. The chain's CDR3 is CASSVLAFSYNEQFF. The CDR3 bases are TGTGCCAGTAGTGTTCTAGCGTTCTCCTACAATGAGCAGTTCTTC.

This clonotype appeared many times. CDR3 residues: CASRPSHGTSSYEQYF. CDR3 nucleotides: TGTGCCAGCAGGCCCTCCCACGGGACTAGCTCCTACGAGCAGTACTTC. V gene TRBV27 combines with J gene TRBJ2-7; 8 bases are shared with TRBD2. CDR3 length equals 16 residues. The germline V gene encodes CDR1 MNHEY and CDR2 SMNVEV (reference sequence). With 6 bases clipped from V and 0 bases from J, the junction kept 10 bases outside the gene matches.

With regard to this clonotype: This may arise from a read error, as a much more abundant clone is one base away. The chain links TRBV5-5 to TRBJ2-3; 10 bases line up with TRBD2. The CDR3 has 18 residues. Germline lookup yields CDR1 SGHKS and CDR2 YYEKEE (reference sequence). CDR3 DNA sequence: TGTGCCAGCAGCCCAGAGGAGCTAGCGGGGGCTAGCACAGATACGCAGTTTTTT. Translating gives CASSPEELAGASTDTQFF.

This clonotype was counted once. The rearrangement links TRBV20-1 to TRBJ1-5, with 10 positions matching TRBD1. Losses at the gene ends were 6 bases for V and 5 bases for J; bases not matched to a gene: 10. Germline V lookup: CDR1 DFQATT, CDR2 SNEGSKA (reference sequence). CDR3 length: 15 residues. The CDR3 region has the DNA TGCAGTGCCGGGCGACAGGGGGCCCTCGATCAGCCCCAGCATTTT. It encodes CSAGRQGALDQPQHF.

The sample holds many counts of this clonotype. CDR3 in amino acids: CASSPRREGSPLHF. Written as DNA, the CDR3 is TGCGCCAGCAGCCCGAGACGGGAGGGTTCACCCCTCCACTTT. This sequence joins TRBV5-1 and TRBJ1-6; no firm D call. V lost 4 bases, J lost 9 bases, and 14 bases lay in between. CDR1 is SGHRS and CDR2 is YFSETQ in the germline V gene. The CDR3 runs to 14 residues.

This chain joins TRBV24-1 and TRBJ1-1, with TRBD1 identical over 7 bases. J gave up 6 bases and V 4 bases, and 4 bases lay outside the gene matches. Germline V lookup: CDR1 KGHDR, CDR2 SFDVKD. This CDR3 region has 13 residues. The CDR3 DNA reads TGTGCCACCAGTGACCCGCAGGGGGCTGAAGCTTTCTTT. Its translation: CATSDPQGAEAFF.

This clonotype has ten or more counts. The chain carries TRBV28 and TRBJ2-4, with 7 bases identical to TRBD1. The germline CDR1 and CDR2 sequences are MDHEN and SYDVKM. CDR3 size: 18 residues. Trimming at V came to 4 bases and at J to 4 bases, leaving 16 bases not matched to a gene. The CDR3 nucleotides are TGTGCCAGCAGTTCATCCCCCCTAAGACAGGGACGAAAAAACATTCAGTACTTC. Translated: CASSSSPLRQGRKNIQYF.